This is a list of T cell receptor beta chains from one sample in a study of tumor and adjacent non-tumor tissue in lung cancer. TCRdb processed the multiplex PCR reads anew with MiXCR; each CDR3 protein has one entry. The sample records over 60,000 distinct CDR3 sequences, about 80% being singletons. Sequencing was performed on lung tumor tissue. The receptors here all came from a man aged 55 to 69 with non-small cell lung cancer. The CDR3 runs from the conserved cysteine through the conserved F or W. The D gene is left open where the match is weak.

d_call v_call cdr3_aa
- TRBV29-1 CSVAERRDTQYF
- TRBV6-5 CASTLRPRGEGYTF
- TRBV20-1 CGGLAEDSYEQYF
- TRBV20-1 CNAPGQGAEKLYF
TRBD2 TRBV5-4 CVSSLLAGGEETQYF
TRBD1 TRBV24-1 CATSAGTGVTDTQYF
- TRBV6-6 CARGYSWSPAEETQYF
- TRBV20-1 CSAREQIQTQYF
- TRBV20-1 CSAYGEDVETQYF
TRBD2 TRBV20-1 CSPTLAGGSETGELFF
- TRBV20-1 CSARPVASVRETQYF
TRBD1 TRBV20-1 CSVRGTGDNPPLHF
- TRBV20-1 CSVRQRGVRETQYF
TRBD2 TRBV20-1 CSVRVQRDRSGANVLTF
TRBD1 TRBV20-1 CSARTGETTDTQYF
- TRBV29-1 CSARALDMQETQYF
TRBD1 TRBV20-1 CNARGQITDTQYF
- TRBV6-5 CASSYSGSPFHF
- TRBV5-1 CASSYRAGTEQYF
TRBD2 TRBV20-1 CSGVRGDFQADKQYF
- TRBV10-1 CDSSEAWTAGIDTQYF
TRBD2 TRBV3-1 CASSPSAGGGAKNIQYF
- TRBV29-1 CSVRSDYEQHF
- TRBV29-1 CSVEERNYEQYF
- TRBV6-1 CACTPLNRRYSNQPQHF
TRBD2 TRBV6-6 CARSYSLAGDRNEQYF
- TRBV20-1 CNVSDRQGNNEQFF
TRBD2 TRBV11-1 CASSSGLVEGETQYF
TRBD2 TRBV28 CARSFLAGTYTQYF
- TRBV20-1 CSAERTGTDTHYF
TRBD1 TRBV6-2/TRBV6-3 CASSYRTGTGIYNEQFF
- TRBV6-2/TRBV6-3 CASGYYYAGELFF
- TRBV6-5 CASSYVGSRGLFF
- TRBV6-1 CASSEASVPTRGHF
- TRBV5-5 CASSLVGGASNQPQHF
- TRBV6-6 CASNPRVWDEQFF
- TRBV6-1 CANRSQAVANVLTF
TRBD2 TRBV20-1 CGARVGGITDKQYF
- TRBV6-5 CTSSSISSYEQYF
- TRBV20-1 CIATIQGYVQYF
- TRBV11-1 CTSRRNRIIHEQYF
- TRBV20-1 CSAYGGGYIYTF
TRBD2 TRBV12-3/TRBV12-4 CASSGTSGTDTQYF
- TRBV20-1 CSARDVPQDLIYEQYF
- TRBV6-1 CVSSEDVRSYGYTF
TRBD1 TRBV20-1 CSARDGTGYNYTF
- TRBV20-1 CSARDRDRSFYEQYF
TRBD2 TRBV29-1 CRVVAGAGSTDTQYF
- TRBV30 CACAGQGNTEAFF
- TRBV5-6 CASLSSRAKVLTF
- TRBV5-5 CASSRDSRSMNTGAFF
- TRBV12-3/TRBV12-4 CASSFDGRTHELFF
- TRBV12-3/TRBV12-4 CASSLSSGTDTQYF
- TRBV5-6 CARRLVRGNREQYF
- TRBV6-1 CASSALACAEAFF